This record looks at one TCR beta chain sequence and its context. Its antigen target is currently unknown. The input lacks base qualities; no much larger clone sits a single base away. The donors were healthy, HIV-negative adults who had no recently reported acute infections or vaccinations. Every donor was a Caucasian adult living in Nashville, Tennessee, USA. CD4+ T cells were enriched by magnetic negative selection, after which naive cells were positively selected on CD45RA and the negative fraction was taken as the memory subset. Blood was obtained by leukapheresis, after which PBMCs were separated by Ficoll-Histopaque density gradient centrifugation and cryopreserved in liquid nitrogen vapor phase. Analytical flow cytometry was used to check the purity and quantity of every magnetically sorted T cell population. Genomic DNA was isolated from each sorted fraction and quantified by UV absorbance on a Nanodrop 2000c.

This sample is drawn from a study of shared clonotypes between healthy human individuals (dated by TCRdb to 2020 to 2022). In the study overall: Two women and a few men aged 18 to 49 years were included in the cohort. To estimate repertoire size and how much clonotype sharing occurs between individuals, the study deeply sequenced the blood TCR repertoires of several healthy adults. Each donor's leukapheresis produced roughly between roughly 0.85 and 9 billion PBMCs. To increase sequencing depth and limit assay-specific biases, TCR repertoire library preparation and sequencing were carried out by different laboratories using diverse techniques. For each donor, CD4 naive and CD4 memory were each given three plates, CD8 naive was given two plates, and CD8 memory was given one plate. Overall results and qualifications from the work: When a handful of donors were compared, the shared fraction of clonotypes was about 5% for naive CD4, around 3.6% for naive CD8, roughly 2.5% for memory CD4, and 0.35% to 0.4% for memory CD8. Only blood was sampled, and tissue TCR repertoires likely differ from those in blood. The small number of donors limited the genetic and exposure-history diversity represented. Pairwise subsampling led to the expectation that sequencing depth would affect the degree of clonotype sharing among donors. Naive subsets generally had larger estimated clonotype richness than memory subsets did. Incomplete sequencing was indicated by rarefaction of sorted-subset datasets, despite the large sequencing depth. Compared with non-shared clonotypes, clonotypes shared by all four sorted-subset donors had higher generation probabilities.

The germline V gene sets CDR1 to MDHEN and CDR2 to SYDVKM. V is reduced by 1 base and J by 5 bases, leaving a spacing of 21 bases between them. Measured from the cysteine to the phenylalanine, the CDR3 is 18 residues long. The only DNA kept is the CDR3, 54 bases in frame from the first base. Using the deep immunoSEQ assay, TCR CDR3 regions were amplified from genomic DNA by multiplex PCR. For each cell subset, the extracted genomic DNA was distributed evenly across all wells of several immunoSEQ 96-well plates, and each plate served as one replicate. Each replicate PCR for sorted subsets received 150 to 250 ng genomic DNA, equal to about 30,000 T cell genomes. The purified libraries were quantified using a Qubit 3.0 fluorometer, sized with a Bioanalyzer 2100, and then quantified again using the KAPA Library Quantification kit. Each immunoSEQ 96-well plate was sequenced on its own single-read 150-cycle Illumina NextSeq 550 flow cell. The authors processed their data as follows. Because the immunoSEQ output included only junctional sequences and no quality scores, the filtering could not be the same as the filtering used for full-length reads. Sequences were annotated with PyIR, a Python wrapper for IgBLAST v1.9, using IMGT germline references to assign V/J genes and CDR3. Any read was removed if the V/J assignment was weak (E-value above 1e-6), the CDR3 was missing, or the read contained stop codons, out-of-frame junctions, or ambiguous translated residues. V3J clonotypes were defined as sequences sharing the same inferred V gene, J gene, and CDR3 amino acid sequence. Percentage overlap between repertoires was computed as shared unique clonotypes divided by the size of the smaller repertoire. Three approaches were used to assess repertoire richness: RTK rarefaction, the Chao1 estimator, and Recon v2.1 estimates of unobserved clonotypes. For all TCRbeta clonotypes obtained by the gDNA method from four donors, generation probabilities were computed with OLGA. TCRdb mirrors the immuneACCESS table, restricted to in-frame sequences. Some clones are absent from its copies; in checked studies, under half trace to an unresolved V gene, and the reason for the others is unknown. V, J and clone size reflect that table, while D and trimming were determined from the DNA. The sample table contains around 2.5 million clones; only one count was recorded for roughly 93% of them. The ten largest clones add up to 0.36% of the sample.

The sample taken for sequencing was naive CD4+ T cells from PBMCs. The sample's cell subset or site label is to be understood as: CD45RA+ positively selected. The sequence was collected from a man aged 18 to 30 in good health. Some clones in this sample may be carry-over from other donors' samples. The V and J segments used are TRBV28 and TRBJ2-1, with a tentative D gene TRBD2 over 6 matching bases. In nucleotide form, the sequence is TGTGCCAGCAGTTTATTGAATAATCGATTAGCGGCGAACAATGAGCAGTTCTTC. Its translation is CASSLLNNRLAANNEQFF.